This paragraph reports one T cell receptor beta chain. The data originate from a study of technical replicates of blood from a few donors. Some clones are missing from TCRdb's copy, which holds only in-frame ones; the method was immunoSEQ multiplex PCR. This repertoire shows approximately 100,000 clones, approximately 96% found once; its top ten account for 0.23%. The TCR sequence derives from a human donor in good health. Sequencing was done on a sample of T cells isolated from PBMCs.

Here the CDR3 reads CASTSLGGIGNTIYF. The CDR3 nucleotides are TGTGCCAGTACCTCCTTGGGGGGGATCGGAAACACCATATATTTT. The chain has TRBV19 and TRBJ1-3, with TRBD1 as a possible D gene (5 bases). Trimming removed 7 bases at V and 4 bases at J, with 17 bases between. Germline CDR1 is LNHDA and CDR2 is SQIVND (reference sequence). CDR3 length: 15 amino acids.